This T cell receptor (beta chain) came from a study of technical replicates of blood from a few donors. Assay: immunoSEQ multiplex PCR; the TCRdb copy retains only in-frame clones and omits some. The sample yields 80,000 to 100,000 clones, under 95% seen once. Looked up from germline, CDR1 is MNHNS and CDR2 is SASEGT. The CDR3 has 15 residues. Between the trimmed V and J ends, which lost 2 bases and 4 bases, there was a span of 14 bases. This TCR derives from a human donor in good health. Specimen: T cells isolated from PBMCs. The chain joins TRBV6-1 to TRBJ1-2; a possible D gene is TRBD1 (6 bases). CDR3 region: CASSEQGHKAYGYTF. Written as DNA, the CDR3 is TGTGCCAGCAGTGAACAGGGACATAAGGCCTATGGCTACACCTTC.